The clone carrying this TCR beta chain was seen just once. The target antigen is unknown. Treatment meaning: roughly 19 received Ad26.COV2.S at low or high dose, single or two shots; about 5 received placebo; per-sample allocation not given. Day 63 following the first vaccine or placebo injection was when the samples were taken. TCRdb's copy holds only in-frame clones and misses some; the assay was immunoSEQ multiplex PCR. Of around 450,000 clones detected, 89% appear once; the ten largest clones hold around 2.6%. The data derive from a study of Ad26.COV2.S vaccination and SARS-CoV-2 variants. The study's findings and limits: Greater spike-specific TCR breadth was seen in vaccine recipients than in placebo recipients. Vaccine and placebo groups showed comparable non-spike TCR breadth.

Germline V gene lookup returns CDR1 MGHDK and CDR2 SYGVNS. The CDR3 length is 13 residues. V gave up 5 bases and J gave up 3 bases, with 7 bases separating them. The chain has TRBV25-1 and TRBJ1-4; TRBD1 might be the D (6 bases). Sequenced material: peripheral blood, taken in a trial of Ad26.COV2.S vaccine versus placebo. The TCR sequence derives from a person between 18 and 65 years old who received the Ad26.COV2.S COVID-19 vaccine or a placebo. CDR3 sequence (DNA): TGTGCCAGCAGTAAGGGGGCTAATGAAAAACTGTTTTTT. This sequence encodes CASSKGANEKLFF.